These 24 T cell receptor beta chains came from one sample sequenced in a study of glioma-infiltrating T cells. Using RNA template, CDR3s of TCR alpha and beta were amplified with iRepertoire arm-PCR. A single record per CDR3 protein comes from TCRdb applying MiXCR to the multiplex PCR reads. This sample has 100,000 to 150,000 distinct CDR3 sequences; roughly 20% occur once, and the top ten carry roughly 15%. Sequencing used glioma tissue, nonneoplastic brain tissue, or PBMCs (not recorded which). Receptor source: a human donor with low-grade glioma or glioblastoma, undergoing nonglioma brain surgery, or in good health (not recorded which).

This clonotype was seen at least ten times. V is TRBV6-6 and J is TRBJ2-3; TRBD2 agrees at 7 bases. The CDR3 extends over 16 amino acids. The germline V gene encodes CDR1 MNHNY and CDR2 SVGAGI (reference sequence). V gave up 0 bases and J gave up 3 bases; unmatched junction bases: 6. Here the CDR3 DNA reads TGTGCCAGCAGTTACTCGGGGGGGTTCGGTACAGATACGCAGTATTTT. As protein: CASSYSGGFGTDTQYF.

This clonotype was observed at least ten times. This sequence joins TRBV6-1 and TRBJ2-7; 8 nucleotides align to TRBD1. The CDR3 is made up of 15 amino acids. The V gene end was trimmed by 0 bases and the J gene end by 2 bases; junction bases not matched to a gene: 3. From germline, CDR1 is MNHNS and CDR2 SASEGT. CDR3: CASSEAATGAYEQYF. The CDR3 bases are TGTGCCAGCAGTGAAGCTGCGACAGGGGCCTACGAGCAGTACTTC.

This clonotype was recorded many times. The CDR3 sequence: CAWSQGLINTIYF. The CDR3 DNA follows: TGTGCCTGGAGTCAGGGGCTGATAAACACCATATATTTT. The rearrangement uses TRBV30 and TRBJ1-3, with TRBD1 as a possible D gene (6 bases). From germline, CDR1 is GTSNPN and CDR2 SVGIG (reference sequence). CDR3 length equals 13 residues. Trimming removed 2 bases from V and 6 bases from J, with 11 bases in between.

This clonotype came up a few times. The chain combines TRBV3-1 with TRBJ2-1, with unresolved D. The CDR3 consists of 16 residues. Germline V CDR1 and CDR2: LGHDT, YNNKEL (reference sequence). V was pared by 1 base and J by 0 bases, with 10 bases between. The CDR3 DNA reads as TGTGCCAGCAGCCAAGTAATAGGTAGCTCCTACAATGAGCAGTTCTTC. It specifies CASSQVIGSSYNEQFF.

This clonotype was detected many times. This chain joins TRBV27 and TRBJ1-5, with D possibly TRBD1 on 5 matching bases. The CDR3 sequence is 14 residues long. The germline gives CDR1 MNHEY, CDR2 SMNVEV (reference sequence). Trimming took off 4 bases at V and 4 bases at J, with 11 bases between the two ends. The CDR3 here is CASSSGRANQPQHF. The CDR3 bases are TGTGCCAGCAGTTCAGGGAGGGCGAATCAGCCCCAGCATTTT.

This clonotype was observed at least ten times. This chain joins TRBV18 and TRBJ1-1; the D gene is possibly TRBD1 (5 bases). Trimming took off 4 bases at V and 8 bases at J, with 17 bases between the two ends. The CDR3 is made up of 14 amino acids. CDR1 KGHSH and CDR2 LQKENI come from the germline V gene. The CDR3 protein is CASSRGDGPVEAFF. CDR3 bases: TGTGCCAGCTCACGGGGGGACGGCCCAGTAGAAGCTTTCTTT. The complete variable domain, with remaining parts taken from reference TRBV18 and TRBJ1-1, reads NAGVMQNPRHLVRRRGQEARLRCSPMKGHSHVYWYRQLPEEGLKFMVYLQKENIIDESGMPKERFSAEFPKEGPSILRIQQVVRGDSAAYFCASSRGDGPVEAFFGQGTRLTVV.

In regard to this clonotype: Sequence at one end of the junction differs from germline and may be a read error. The chain combines TRBV4-3 with TRBJ2-7, with D possibly matching TRBD1 (6 bases). This CDR3 has 13 amino acids. Germline V lookup: CDR1 LGHNA, CDR2 YSLEER. CDR3 nucleotides: TGCGCCAGCAGCCAAGATGGGGGCTACGGGCAGTACTTC. Residues: CASSQDGGYGQYF.

The table lists this clonotype with many counts. This chain connects TRBV7-2 to TRBJ2-3; no firm D call. Germline CDR1 SGHTA, CDR2 FQGNSA. There are 12 residues in the CDR3. V shed 5 bases and J shed 7 bases, with 10 bases lying between them. The CDR3 DNA reads as TGTGCCAGCAGCCTTGACATTAATACGCAGTATTTT. This sequence encodes CASSLDINTQYF.

The chain couples TRBV3-1 to TRBJ2-1; D uncertain. CDR3 length equals 14 residues. The germline V gene encodes CDR1 LGHDT and CDR2 YNNKEL (reference sequence). Trimming took off 0 bases at V and 6 bases at J, with 9 bases between the two ends. This CDR3 is CASSQDRASNEQFF. The CDR3 coding sequence is TGTGCCAGCAGCCAAGATAGGGCTAGCAATGAGCAGTTCTTC.

This clonotype occurred once. Sequence at one end of the junction differs from germline and may be a read error. The J gene is TRBJ2-5, the V gene TRBV4-3; D is ambiguous. The CDR3 runs to 15 residues. From germline, CDR1 is LGHNA and CDR2 YSLEER. The CDR3 protein is CVSSQEPSLGVTQYF. Here the CDR3 DNA reads TGCGTCAGCAGCCAAGAACCGTCCCTTGGTGTGACCCAGTACTTC.

This clonotype was seen repeatedly, ten times or more. The chain recombines TRBV7-3 with TRBJ2-2; TRBD2 aligns across 10 bases. With 4 bases clipped from V and 0 bases from J, the junction kept 5 bases outside the gene matches. Germline V gene lookup returns CDR1 SGHTA and CDR2 FQGTGA. The CDR3 spans 17 residues. Here the CDR3 DNA reads TGTGCCAGCAGCTCGTCTCTAGCGGGGGCGAACACCGGGGAGCTGTTTTTT. Translation: CASSSSLAGANTGELFF. The variable domain in full, completed from reference TRBV7-3 and TRBJ2-2, reads GAGVSQTPSNKVTEKGKYVELRCDPISGHTALYWYRQSLGQGPEFLIYFQGTGAADDSGLPNDRFFAVRPEGSVSTLKIQRTERGDSAVYLCASSSSLAGANTGELFFGEGSRLTVL.

With regard to this clonotype: A much larger clone lies one base from this, so it may be a read error. The chain joins TRBV7-6 to TRBJ2-2; possible D gene TRBD2, 5 bases. The CDR3 length is 16 residues. Germline CDR1 SGHVS, CDR2 FNYEAQ. The CDR3 bases are TGTGCCAGCCGCTTAGGGAGTTTCGCGAACACCGGGGAGCTGTTTTTT. Protein: CASRLGSFANTGELFF.

On this clonotype: It may be a read error: a sequence one base away is much more abundant. In DNA form, the CDR3 reads TGCAGTTCCGCGACTAGCGGGAGGGTCGGCGGGGAGCTGTTTTTT. Its translation: CSSATSGRVGGELFF. The genes are TRBV20-1 and TRBJ2-2; 14 bases line up with TRBD2. CDR3 size: 15 residues. V gave up 8 bases and J gave up 7 bases; unmatched junction bases: 9. Germline CDR1 is DFQATT and CDR2 is SNEGSKA (reference sequence).

This clonotype was observed a single time. A much larger clone differs by one base, so this may be a read error. The V and J genes are TRBV12-3 or TRBV12-4 and TRBJ2-3; possibly TRBD2 for D (5 bases). The ends were cut back, 5 bases at V and 4 bases at J, with 16 bases in the middle. CDR3 length: 15 amino acids. The CDR3 nucleotides read TGTGCCAGCAGTCCGCGAGAGGGAGCCTCAGATACGCAGTATTTT. This encodes CASSPREGASDTQYF.

This clonotype has a count of ten or more. The chain links TRBV28 to TRBJ2-7; 7 bases map to TRBD1. This CDR3 comprises 17 residues. The germline V gene has CDR1 MDHEN and CDR2 SYDVKM. V gave up 6 bases and J gave up 3 bases; unmatched junction bases: 17. CDR3 in DNA: TGTGCCAGCAGCGCCCCGGGACAGACCTTCCGGGGCTACGAGCAGTACTTC. As protein: CASSAPGQTFRGYEQYF.

This clonotype was seen a handful of times. A much more abundant neighbour one base away suggests this may be a read error. The chain links TRBV10-3 to TRBJ1-1; 7 positions match TRBD1. The CDR3 loop spans 13 amino acids. Per germline, CDR1 ENHRY and CDR2 SYGVKD. CDR3 sequence: CAISPTGSTDAFF. The CDR3 coding sequence is TGTGCCATCAGTCCGACAGGGTCCACTGACGCTTTCTTT.

Concerning this clonotype: The missing conserved phenylalanine or tryptophan at the end of this CDR3 makes a read error likely. The V and J genes are TRBV19 and TRBJ1-5, with D uncertain. Trimming pared 3 bases from V and 0 bases from J, leaving 6 bases between. The V gene's germline CDR1 is LNHDA and CDR2 SQIVND (reference sequence). The CDR3 has 14 amino acids. CDR3 residues: CASSIGLSNQPQHS. In DNA, the CDR3 is TGTGCCAGTAGTATCGGCCTTAGCAATCAGCCCCAGCATTCT.

The chain links TRBV7-2 to TRBJ2-2, with 8 bases that match TRBD2. The CDR3 consists of 16 residues. Germline loops: CDR1 SGHTA, CDR2 FQGNSA. With V trimmed by 6 bases and J by 4 bases, 10 bases remained unmatched. The CDR3: CASSITRGGGTGELFF. CDR3 in DNA: TGTGCCAGCAGTATTACACGGGGGGGGGGCACCGGGGAGCTGTTTTTT.

This clonotype was seen at least ten times. The gene calls are TRBV19 and TRBJ2-7; 7 positions agree with TRBD1. The junction had 7 bases not matched to a gene; V was cut back by 5 bases and J by 3 bases. Germline-derived CDR1 and CDR2 are LNHDA and SQIVND (reference sequence). The CDR3 is 14 amino acids. CDR3 in amino acids: CASSVRDSRYEQYF. In DNA form, the CDR3 reads TGTGCCAGTAGTGTCCGGGACAGCCGCTACGAGCAGTACTTC. Based on the CDR3 plus reference TRBV19 and TRBJ2-7, the full variable domain is DGGITQSPKYLFRKEGQNVTLSCEQNLNHDAMYWYRQDPGQGLRLIYYSQIVNDFQKGDIAEGYSVSREKKESFPLTVTSAQKNPTAFYLCASSVRDSRYEQYFGPGTRLTVT.

This clonotype was counted at least ten times. The J gene is TRBJ2-1, the V gene TRBV12-3 or TRBV12-4, with D possibly called TRBD1 or TRBD2 (5 bases each). The CDR3 is 15 residues long. V was pared by 5 bases and J by 5 bases, with 16 bases between. The CDR3 DNA reads as TGTGCCAGCAGTCTCCGGGACGGTCCCAACAATGAGCAGTTCTTC. Translating gives CASSLRDGPNNEQFF.

This clonotype came up many times. The chain employs TRBV2 and TRBJ2-6, with 10 bases identical to TRBD2. V dropped 8 bases and J dropped 6; count of bases not matched to a gene: 13. CDR1 SNHLY and CDR2 FYNNEI come from the germline V gene. The CDR3 is made up of 17 amino acids. DNA for the CDR3: TGTGCCAGCTGGACTAGCGGACTCTCTGGTGAGGCCAACGTCCTGACTTTC. It encodes CASWTSGLSGEANVLTF.

This clonotype was counted at least ten times. The V and J genes are TRBV27 and TRBJ2-5; D is unclear. Germline V gives CDR1 MNHEY, CDR2 SMNVEV (reference sequence). V lost 4 bases, J lost 4 bases, and 13 bases lay in between. This CDR3 comprises 14 residues. CDR3 region: CASSSSRLTETQYF. CDR3 DNA: TGTGCCAGCAGTTCCTCCCGCTTGACAGAGACCCAGTACTTC.

V and J are TRBV6-6 and TRBJ2-4; D possibly uses TRBD1 or TRBD2 (5 bases each). The CDR3 spans 14 residues. V was trimmed by 3 bases and J by 12 bases, leaving 18 bases between them. From germline, CDR1 is MNHNY and CDR2 SVGAGI (reference sequence). The DNA for the CDR3 is TGTGCCAGCAGTTATGACGGGGCCGGACCCCCTCAGTACTTC. Protein: CASSYDGAGPPQYF.

This clonotype came up many times. The V and J genes are TRBV6-1 and TRBJ2-5, with 10 nucleotides matching TRBD1. Germline values: CDR1 MNHNS, CDR2 SASEGT. Losses at the gene ends were 5 bases for V and 3 bases for J; bases not matched to a gene: 9. CDR3 length: 16 amino acids. CDR3 loop: CASSTPPTGGEETQYF. The CDR3 nucleotides read TGTGCCAGCAGTACCCCACCGACAGGGGGCGAAGAGACCCAGTACTTC.